The clone carrying this TCR beta chain was seen many times. No antigen is known for it. The data belong to a study of beta chain features in type 1 diabetes. About the study: The study examined 90 million to 130 million sorted cells across all samples. Overall study results and limits: The study found fewer insertions and more deletions at VDJ junctions in type 1 diabetes patients. Within each of all four CD4+ subsets, Type 1 diabetes patients had TCRB CDR3s that were moderately but significantly shorter.

Isolated RNA was reverse transcribed in full, so expressed TCRB transcripts were sequenced. Clones were read by immunoSEQ multiplex PCR, and TCRdb kept only the in-frame ones, dropping some. The sample lists a few hundred thousand clones; 14% were seen once. This CDR3 spans 14 amino acids. CDR1 is SNHLY and CDR2 is FYNNEI in the germline V gene. The V gene end was trimmed by 6 bases and the J gene end by 10 bases; junction bases not matched to a gene: 9. This TCR derives from a man under 40 in good health. Sequenced input: central memory CD4+ T cells from blood. This chain uses TRBV2 with TRBJ1-6, with 7 nucleotides matching TRBD1. The CDR3 spells CASSADRLRSPLHF. The CDR3 DNA sequence: TGTGCCAGCAGCGCGGACAGGTTGCGATCACCCCTCCACTTT.